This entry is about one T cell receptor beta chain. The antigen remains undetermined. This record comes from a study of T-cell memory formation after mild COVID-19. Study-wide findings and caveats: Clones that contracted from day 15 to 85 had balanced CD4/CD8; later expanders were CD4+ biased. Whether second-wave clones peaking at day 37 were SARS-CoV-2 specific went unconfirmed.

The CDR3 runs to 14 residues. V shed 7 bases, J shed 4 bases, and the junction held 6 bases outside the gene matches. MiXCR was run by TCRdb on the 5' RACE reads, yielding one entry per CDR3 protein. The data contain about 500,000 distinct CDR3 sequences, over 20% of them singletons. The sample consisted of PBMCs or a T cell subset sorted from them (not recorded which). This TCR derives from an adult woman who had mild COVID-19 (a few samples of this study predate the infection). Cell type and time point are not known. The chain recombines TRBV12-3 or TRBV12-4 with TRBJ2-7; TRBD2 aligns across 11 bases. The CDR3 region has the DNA TGTGCCAGCACCTTGACTAGCGGGACTTACGAGCAGTACTTC. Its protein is CASTLTSGTYEQYF.